Sequencing of this TCR beta chain was carried out in a study of glioma-infiltrating T cells. Findings and limits, study-wide: Tissue-blood divergence was below expectation in non-neoplastic patients, above in gliomas. Tissue and blood shared very few CDR3 sequences.

This clonotype was seen ten or more times. Antigen specificity is unknown. Germline lookup yields CDR1 MNHNS and CDR2 SASEGT. This CDR3 has 10 amino acids. Trimming cost V 11 bases and J 8 bases, with 10 bases left between them. TCR alpha and beta CDR3 regions were amplified from RNA using iRepertoire nested multiplex PCR. Tissue mRNA or PBMC total RNA, roughly 100-400 ng, went into one-step reverse transcription and amplification. TCRdb itself ran the multiplex PCR reads through MiXCR, one entry per CDR3 protein. The table has around 100,000 distinct CDR3 sequences, around 30% seen once. This chain connects TRBV6-1 to TRBJ2-1; no clear D. The specimen was glioma tissue, nonneoplastic brain tissue, or PBMCs (not recorded which). This clonotype was obtained from a human donor with low-grade glioma or glioblastoma, undergoing nonglioma brain surgery, or in good health (not recorded which). CDR3 coding DNA: TGTGCCCCTGCGAGGCATGAGCAGTTCTTC. Translated, it gives CAPARHEQFF.